Presented here are 20 T cell receptor beta chains from one specimen sequenced in a study of cytomegalovirus exposure and HLA in healthy donors. The PCR made use of 60 Vbeta and 13 Jbeta primers. Clones were read by immunoSEQ multiplex PCR, and TCRdb kept only the in-frame ones, dropping some. The table shows hundreds of thousands of clones, with 70% to 90% occurring only once. The sequenced sample consisted of PBMCs. The receptor source for this set is a man aged 25-45 years in good health and CMV-seronegative.

CDR3 protein: CASSPDIAANEKLFF. CDR3 nucleotide sequence: TGCGCCAGCAGCCCCGACATCGCAGCTAATGAAAAACTGTTTTTT. This chain links TRBV5-1 with TRBJ1-4; D gene uncertain. Deletions cut 4 bases from V and 3 bases from J, with 13 bases between. Germline-derived CDR1 and CDR2 are SGHRS and YFSETQ. The CDR3 runs to 15 residues.

The chain carries TRBV7-3 and TRBJ1-4; D is unresolved. Per germline, CDR1 SGHTA and CDR2 FQGTGA. The CDR3 consists of 14 residues. V dropped 3 bases and J dropped 4 bases, with 9 bases sitting between them. The CDR3 region is CASSLPNSNEKLFF. Here the CDR3 DNA reads TGTGCCAGCAGCTTGCCCAACAGTAATGAAAAACTGTTTTTT.

The chain joins TRBV7-2 to TRBJ2-5; 9 bases fit TRBD2. This CDR3 has 16 residues. J gave up 5 bases and V 5 bases, and 12 bases lay outside the gene matches. Germline V gene lookup returns CDR1 SGHTA and CDR2 FQGNSA. The CDR3: CASSLEWRGGRETQYF. Here the CDR3 DNA reads TGTGCCAGCAGCCTCGAGTGGCGGGGGGGCCGGGAGACCCAGTACTTC.

The chain couples TRBV5-1 to TRBJ2-1; 7 bases are shared with TRBD2. The ends lost 0 bases at V and 15 bases at J; junction bases unmatched: 9. CDR3 length: 13 residues. CDR1 is SGHRS and CDR2 is YFSETQ in the germline V gene. Here the CDR3 DNA reads TGCGCCAGCAGCTTGGACGGGGGGTTACCGACGTTCTTC. Translation: CASSLDGGLPTFF. The entire variable domain, with the rest obtained from reference TRBV5-1 and TRBJ2-1, is as follows: KAGVTQTPRYLIKTRGQQVTLSCSPISGHRSVSWYQQTPGQGLQFLFEYFSETQRNKGNFPGRFSGRQFSNSRSEMNVSTLELGDSALYLCASSLDGGLPTFFGPGTRLTVL.

The chain links TRBV6-6 to TRBJ1-2; D is possibly TRBD1 (5 bases). From germline, CDR1 is MNHNY and CDR2 SVGAGI (reference sequence). Between the trimmed V and J ends, which lost 5 bases and 6 bases, there was a span of 10 bases. The CDR3 has 12 amino acids. The CDR3 DNA reads TGTGCCAGCAGTGCGGACATTAATGGCTACACCTTC. The encoded protein is CASSADINGYTF.

This chain connects TRBV5-1 to TRBJ2-1, with no clear D. This CDR3 is 15 amino acids long. V was clipped by 2 bases and J by 0 bases, with 9 bases between them. Germline V gene data show CDR1 as SGHRS and CDR2 as YFSETQ. The CDR3 nucleotides are TGCGCCAGCAGCTTCGACATAAGCTCCTACAATGAGCAGTTCTTC. It yields the protein CASSFDISSYNEQFF.

This clone was detected only once. V and J are TRBV27 and TRBJ2-2; 9 bases align to TRBD1. The CDR3 runs 17 residues. Looked up from germline, CDR1 is MNHEY and CDR2 is SMNVEV (reference sequence). With 5 bases clipped from V and 4 bases from J, the junction kept 11 bases outside the gene matches. CDR3 region: CASSLLRTGVITGELFF. The DNA for the CDR3 is TGTGCCAGCAGTCTCCTACGGACAGGGGTAATCACCGGGGAGCTGTTTTTT.

This chain uses TRBV7-2 with TRBJ2-3; 7 bases map to TRBD2. CDR3 length: 15 amino acids. Germline loops: CDR1 SGHTA, CDR2 FQGNSA. V was pared by 5 bases and J by 3 bases, with 8 bases of the junction left unmatched. CDR3 loop: CASSPFGGTTDTQYF. The CDR3 region has the DNA TGTGCCAGCAGCCCCTTCGGGGGGACGACAGATACGCAGTATTTT.

Remarks on this clone: A junction boundary mismatches the germline segment, possibly from a read error. The chain combines TRBV4-3 with TRBJ2-6; TRBD1 is a possible D gene (6 bases). The CDR3 sequence is 16 residues long. Germline CDR1 and CDR2: LGHNA and YSLEER. CDR3 sequence: CASSPLQGTGASVLTF. CDR3 sequence (DNA): TGCGCCAGCAGCCCCCTACAGGGAACTGGGGCCAGCGTCCTGACTTTC.

The chain employs TRBV6-1 and TRBJ2-7; 7 positions agree with TRBD2. The CDR3 loop spans 13 amino acids. V shed 8 bases and J 3 bases; nucleotides not matched to a gene: 7. In germline, CDR1 is MNHNS, CDR2 SASEGT. CDR3 amino acids: CASVSGVRYEQYF. Written as DNA, the CDR3 is TGTGCCAGCGTGAGCGGGGTACGCTACGAGCAGTACTTC.

The rearrangement links TRBV5-5 to TRBJ2-2; D uncertain. Germline V gene sequence: CDR1 SGHKS, CDR2 YYEKEE (reference sequence). CDR3 size: 13 residues. Between the trimmed V and J ends, which lost 2 bases and 4 bases, there was a span of 6 bases. The CDR3 DNA reads as TGTGCCAGCAGCTTCCTTCCCACCGGGGAGCTGTTTTTT. This sequence encodes CASSFLPTGELFF.

The CDR3, as DNA: TGTGCCAGCCGACTAGCTTTGGATGAGCAGTTCTTC. This translates into CASRLALDEQFF. The chain joins TRBV5-6 to TRBJ2-1, with 7 bases fitting TRBD2. The V gene end was trimmed by 7 bases and the J gene end by 8 bases; junction bases not matched to a gene: 6. Germline V lookup: CDR1 SGHDT, CDR2 YYEEEE. This CDR3 has 12 amino acids.

The genes are TRBV7-9 and TRBJ2-7; TRBD1 matches at 8 bases. The CDR3 runs 16 residues. The germline V gene encodes CDR1 SEHNR and CDR2 FQNEAQ (reference sequence). V was clipped by 2 bases and J by 3 bases; unmatched bases: 9. The CDR3 bases are TGTGCCAGCAGCTTATCGGCCGGCGGGACAGGCTACGAGCAGTACTTC. Translating it yields CASSLSAGGTGYEQYF.

The chain carries TRBV5-4 and TRBJ1-2; 7 nucleotides align to TRBD1. Unmatched junction bases numbered 7, after V lost 4 bases and J lost 4 bases. The germline CDR1 and CDR2 sequences are SGHNT and YYREEE (reference sequence). This CDR3 has 14 amino acids. This CDR3 is CASSPTGVLYGYTF. DNA for the CDR3: TGTGCCAGCAGCCCTACAGGGGTTCTCTATGGCTACACCTTC.

The V gene is TRBV28, the J gene TRBJ2-1; TRBD2 matches at 13 bases. V was clipped by 6 bases and J by 7 bases; unmatched bases: 6. This CDR3 spans 15 amino acids. Germline lookup yields CDR1 MDHEN and CDR2 SYDVKM. The CDR3 region has the DNA TGTGCCAGCAGAAAACTAGCGGGGGGGTCTAATGAGCAGTTCTTC. It is translated as CASRKLAGGSNEQFF.

The chain couples TRBV13 to TRBJ2-2; D may be TRBD2 (7 bases). Germline V gene lookup returns CDR1 PRHDT and CDR2 FYEKMQ (reference sequence). The CDR3 contains 17 residues. Trimming left V 3 bases short and J 7 bases short, with 21 bases between. CDR3 loop: CASSFYSGGGQSGELFF. The CDR3 DNA reads as TGTGCCAGCAGCTTCTATTCGGGCGGGGGCCAGAGCGGGGAGCTGTTTTTT.

CDR3 sequence (DNA): TGTGCCAGCAGTTCTCCTTGGGGGGGCCAAGAGACCCAGTACTTC. Protein sequence: CASSSPWGGQETQYF. The chain uses TRBV28 and TRBJ2-5, with TRBD2 matching 7 bases. The CDR3 runs to 15 residues. Unmatched junction bases numbered 6, after V lost 4 bases and J lost 1 base. Germline V gives CDR1 MDHEN, CDR2 SYDVKM.

J is TRBJ1-1 and V is TRBV4-1; no firm D call. V was cut by 7 bases and J by 3 bases, with 18 bases left in between. The germline CDR1 and CDR2 sequences are MGHRA and YSYEKL. CDR3 length equals 15 residues. The CDR3 DNA is TGCGCCAGCACCCCCGTGGTGGGAGCCTACACTGAAGCTTTCTTT. Translating it yields CASTPVVGAYTEAFF.

This clone occurred a few times. This chain joins TRBV7-9 and TRBJ1-6, with D hard to call. V dropped 1 base and J dropped 9 bases, with 7 bases sitting between them. From germline, CDR1 is SEHNR and CDR2 FQNEAQ (reference sequence). This CDR3 is built from 13 residues. The chain's CDR3 is CASSLDLSSPLHF. As DNA, the CDR3 is TGTGCCAGCAGCTTAGACCTGAGTTCACCCCTCCACTTT.

The chain is built from TRBV4-1 and TRBJ1-5; D remains ambiguous. The ends were cut back, 4 bases at V and 0 bases at J, with 13 bases in the middle. Germline assignment: CDR1 MGHRA and CDR2 YSYEKL. This CDR3 has 16 residues. For the CDR3, the DNA is TGCGCCAGCAGCCCCCGGCTGGGCCTTAGCAATCAGCCCCAGCATTTT. Protein product: CASSPRLGLSNQPQHF.